This T cell receptor beta chain derives from a study of blood T cell dynamics during melanoma immunotherapy. Each bulk PBMC sample had roughly 400 ng DNA loaded. The method was immunoSEQ multiplex PCR; TCRdb's version includes in-frame clones alone and lacks a portion of them. The data hold about 5,000 clones, with around 87% observed a single time. Trimming took 7 bases from V and 0 from J, leaving 22 bases between them. Germline V gives CDR1 LNHDA, CDR2 SQIVND (reference sequence). This CDR3 is built from 18 residues. The time point denotes: pre-treatment baseline. The sequences come from blood, collected from a patient treated with checkpoint blockade. V usage is TRBV19 and J usage is TRBJ1-5; D call uncertain. This TCR was sampled from a human donor with melanoma. In DNA, the CDR3 is TGTGCCAGTAACCTGGGCCACCTGGAGGCCTATAGCAATCAGCCCCAGCATTTT. Its protein is CASNLGHLEAYSNQPQHF.